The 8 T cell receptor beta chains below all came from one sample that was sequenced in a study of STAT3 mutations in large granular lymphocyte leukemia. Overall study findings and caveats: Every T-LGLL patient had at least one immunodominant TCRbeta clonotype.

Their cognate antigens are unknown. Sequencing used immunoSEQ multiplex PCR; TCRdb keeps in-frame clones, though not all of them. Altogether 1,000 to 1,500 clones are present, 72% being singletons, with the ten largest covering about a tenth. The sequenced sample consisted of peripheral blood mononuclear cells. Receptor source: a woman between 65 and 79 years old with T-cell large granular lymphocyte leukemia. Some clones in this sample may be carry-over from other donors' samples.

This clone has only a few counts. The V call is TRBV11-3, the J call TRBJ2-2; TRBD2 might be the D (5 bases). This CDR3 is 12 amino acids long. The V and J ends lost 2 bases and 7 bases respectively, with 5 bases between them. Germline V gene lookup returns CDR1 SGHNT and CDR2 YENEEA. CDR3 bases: TGTGCCAGCAGCTTACGGGACGGGGAGCTGTTTTTT. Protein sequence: CASSLRDGELFF.

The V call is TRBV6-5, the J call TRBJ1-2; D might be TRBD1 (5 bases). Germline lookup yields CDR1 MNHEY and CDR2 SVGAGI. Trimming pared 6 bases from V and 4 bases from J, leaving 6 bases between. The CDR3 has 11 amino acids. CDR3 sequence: CASRGLYGYTF. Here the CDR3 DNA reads TGTGCCAGCAGGGGGCTCTATGGCTACACCTTC.

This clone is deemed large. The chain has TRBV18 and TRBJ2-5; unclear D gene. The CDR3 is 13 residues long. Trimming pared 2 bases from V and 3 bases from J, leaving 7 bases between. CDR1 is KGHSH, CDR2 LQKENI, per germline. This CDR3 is CASSPYGEETQYF. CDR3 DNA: TGTGCCAGCTCACCATACGGCGAAGAGACCCAGTACTTC.

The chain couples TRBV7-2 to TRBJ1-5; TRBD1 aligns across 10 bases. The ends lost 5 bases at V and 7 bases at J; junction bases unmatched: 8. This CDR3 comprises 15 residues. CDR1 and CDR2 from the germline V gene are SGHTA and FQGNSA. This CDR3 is CASSPDRGQGQPQHF. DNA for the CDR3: TGTGCCAGCAGCCCAGACAGGGGGCAGGGGCAGCCCCAGCATTTT. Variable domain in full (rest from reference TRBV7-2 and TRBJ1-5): GAGVSQSPSNKVTEKGKDVELRCDPISGHTALYWYRQSLGQGLEFLIYFQGNSAPDKSGLPSDRFSAERTGGSVSTLTIQRTQQEDSAVYLCASSPDRGQGQPQHFGDGTRLSIL.

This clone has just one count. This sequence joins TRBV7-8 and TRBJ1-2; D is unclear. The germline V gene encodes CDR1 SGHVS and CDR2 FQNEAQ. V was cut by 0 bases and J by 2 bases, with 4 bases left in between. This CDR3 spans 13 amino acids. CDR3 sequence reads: CASSLAGNYGYTF. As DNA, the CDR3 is TGTGCCAGCAGCTTAGCTGGGAACTATGGCTACACCTTC.

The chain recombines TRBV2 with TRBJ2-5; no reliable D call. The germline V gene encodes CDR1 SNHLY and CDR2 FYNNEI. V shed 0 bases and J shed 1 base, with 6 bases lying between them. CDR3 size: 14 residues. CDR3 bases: TGTGCCAGCAGTGAAGCCTCGCCCCAAGAGACCCAGTACTTC. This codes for CASSEASPQETQYF. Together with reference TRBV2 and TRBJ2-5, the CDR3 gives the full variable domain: EPEVTQTPSHQVTQMGQEVILRCVPISNHLYFYWYRQILGQKVEFLVSFYNNEISEKSEIFDDQFSVERPDGSNFTLKIRSTKLEDSAMYFCASSEASPQETQYFGPGTRLLVL.

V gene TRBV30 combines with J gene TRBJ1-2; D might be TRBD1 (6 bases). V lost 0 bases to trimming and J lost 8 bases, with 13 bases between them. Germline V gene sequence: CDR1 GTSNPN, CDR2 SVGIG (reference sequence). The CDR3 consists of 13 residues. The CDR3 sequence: CAWSVPGARGYTF. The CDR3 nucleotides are TGTGCCTGGAGTGTTCCAGGGGCGCGGGGCTACACCTTC. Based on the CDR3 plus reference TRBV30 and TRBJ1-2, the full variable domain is SQTIHQWPATLVQPVGSPLSLECTVEGTSNPNLYWYRQAAGRGLQLLFYSVGIGQISSEVPQNLSASRPQDRQFILSSKKLLLSDSGFYLCAWSVPGARGYTFGSGTRLTVV.

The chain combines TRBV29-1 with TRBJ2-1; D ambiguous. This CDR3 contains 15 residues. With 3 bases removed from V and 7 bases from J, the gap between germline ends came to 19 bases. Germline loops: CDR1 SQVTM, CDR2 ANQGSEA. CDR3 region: CSVDGLWGISNEQFF. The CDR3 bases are TGCAGCGTTGACGGCCTATGGGGTATTTCGAATGAGCAGTTCTTC.